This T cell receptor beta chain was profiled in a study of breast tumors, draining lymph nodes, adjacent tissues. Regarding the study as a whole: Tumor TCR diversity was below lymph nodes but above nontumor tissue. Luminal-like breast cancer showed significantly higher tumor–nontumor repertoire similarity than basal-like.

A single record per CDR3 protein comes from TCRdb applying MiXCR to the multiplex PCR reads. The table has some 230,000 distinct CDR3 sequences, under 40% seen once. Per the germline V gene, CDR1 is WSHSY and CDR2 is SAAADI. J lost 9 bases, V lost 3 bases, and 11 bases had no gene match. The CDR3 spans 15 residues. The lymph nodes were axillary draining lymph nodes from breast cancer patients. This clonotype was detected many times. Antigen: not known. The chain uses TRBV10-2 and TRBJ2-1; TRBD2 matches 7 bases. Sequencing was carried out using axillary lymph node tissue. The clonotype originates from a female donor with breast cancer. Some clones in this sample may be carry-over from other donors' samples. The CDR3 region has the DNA TGCGCCAGCAGTGAAGTATCTGGACTAGTCGGTGAGCAGTTCTTC. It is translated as CASSEVSGLVGEQFF.